One and the same sample provided the 2 T cell receptor beta chains below, sequenced in a study of shared clonotypes between healthy human individuals (dated by TCRdb to 2019 to 2021). The protocol used for the library was the immunoSEQ multiplex PCR assay. TCRdb re-hosts the immuneACCESS table, in-frame sequences only. Its copies lack some clones; in the studies checked, an unresolved V gene accounts for under half of them, and the cause for the rest is not known. A total of about 990,000 clones appear in this sample, roughly 74% of them only once. Roughly 0.55% of the sample is in the top ten clones. The sequencing sample was made of memory CD4+ T cells from PBMCs. Per the publication, the cell subset or site label means: CD45RA-negative fraction. The receptor set was obtained from a man aged 18 to 30 in good health. Some clones in this sample may be carry-over from other donors' samples.

Notes on this clone: Being one base from a much bigger clone, this may be a read error. This rearrangement joins TRBV9 to TRBJ2-7; D remains ambiguous. The V end lost 4 bases, the J end lost 0 bases, and 2 bases lay between the germline ends. The CDR3 contains 11 residues. CDR1 is SGDLS, CDR2 YYNGEE, per germline. The CDR3 here is CASSPSYEQYF. CDR3 DNA sequence: TGTGCCAGCAGCCCCTCCTACGAGCAGTACTTC. The entire variable domain, with the rest obtained from reference TRBV9 and TRBJ2-7, is as follows: DSGVTQTPKHLITATGQRVTLRCSPRSGDLSVYWYQQSLDQGLQFLIQYYNGEERAKGNILERFSAQQFPDLHSELNLSSLELGDSALYFCASSPSYEQYFGPGTRLTVT.

CDR3 region: CASSLEVGTSGNNEQFF. CDR3 nucleotides: TGTGCCAGCAGCTTGGAAGTTGGGACTAGCGGCAACAATGAGCAGTTCTTC. The chain couples TRBV5-6 to TRBJ2-1; 11 nucleotides agree with TRBD2. The CDR3 extends over 17 amino acids. CDR1 is SGHDT, CDR2 YYEEEE, per germline. V dropped 0 bases and J dropped 5; count of bases not matched to a gene: 7.